The rows below give T cell receptor beta chains drawn from one sample of a study of cytomegalovirus exposure and HLA in healthy donors. TCRdb's table, derived via immunoSEQ multiplex PCR, lists solely in-frame clones and lacks some. The data show 120,000 to 150,000 clones, with 82% seen just once and less than 3% held by the top ten. The sequenced material came from PBMCs. Receptor source: a male donor in good health and CMV-seronegative. Each CDR3 is given with its conserved first and last residue. D genes are given only for firm matches. Size is stated for part of the rows, as once, few or many counts, or as a class when the clone is expanded.

d_call j_call clone_size v_call cdr3_aa cdr3_nt
NA TRBJ2-7 NA TRBV6-1 CASSEVLGVGSDLSYEQYF TGTGCCAGCAGTGAAGTGCTGGGCGTCGGGAGTGACCTTTCCTACGAGCAGTACTTC
TRBD2 TRBJ2-7 NA TRBV6-9 CASSHSGTSGFTYEQYF TGTGCCAGCAGTCATTCCGGGACTAGCGGGTTCACCTACGAGCAGTACTTC
NA TRBJ2-2 NA TRBV9 CASSVVPSLSSGELFF TGTGCCAGCAGCGTAGTCCCTAGCCTAAGCTCCGGGGAGCTGTTTTTT
NA TRBJ1-1 NA TRBV11-2 CASSLASSAGEAFF TGTGCCAGCAGCTTAGCTAGCTCGGCGGGTGAAGCTTTCTTT
NA TRBJ2-7 NA TRBV18 CASSPSRGSQEQYF TGTGCCAGCTCACCATCCCGGGGATCACAGGAGCAGTACTTC
TRBD1 TRBJ2-2 few TRBV7-2 CASSHRDRGAGELFF TGTGCCAGCAGCCACCGGGACAGGGGAGCCGGGGAGCTGTTTTTT
TRBD1 TRBJ2-3 NA TRBV11-1 CASSLYGQGLDTQYF TGTGCCAGCAGCTTATACGGACAGGGTTTAGATACGCAGTATTTT
TRBD1 TRBJ2-5 NA TRBV7-9 CAGEGQDEETQYF TGTGCCGGAGAAGGACAGGACGAGGAGACCCAGTACTTC
NA TRBJ2-7 NA TRBV6-6 CASSGDTYEQYF TGTGCCAGCAGCGGGGACACTTACGAGCAGTACTTC
TRBD2 TRBJ2-5 once TRBV5-6 CASSHELAYNF TGTGCCAGCAGCCACGAACTAGCGTATAACTTC
NA TRBJ2-7 NA TRBV9 CASSVGRGDYEQYF TGTGCCAGCAGCGTCGGGAGAGGGGACTACGAGCAGTACTTC
NA TRBJ2-2 NA TRBV25-1 CASSLLGELFF TGTGCCAGCAGCCTACTCGGGGAGCTGTTTTTT